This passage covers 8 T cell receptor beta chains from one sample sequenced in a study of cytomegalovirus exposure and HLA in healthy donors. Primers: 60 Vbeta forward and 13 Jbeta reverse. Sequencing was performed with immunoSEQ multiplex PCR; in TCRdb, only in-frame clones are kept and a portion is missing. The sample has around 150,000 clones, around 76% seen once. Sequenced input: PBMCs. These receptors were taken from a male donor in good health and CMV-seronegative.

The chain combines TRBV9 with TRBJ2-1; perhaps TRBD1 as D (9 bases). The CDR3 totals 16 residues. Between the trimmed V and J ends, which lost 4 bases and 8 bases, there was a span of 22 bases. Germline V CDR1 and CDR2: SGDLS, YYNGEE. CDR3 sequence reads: CASSTGRDRVLDEQFF. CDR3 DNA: TGTGCCAGCAGCACCGGGAGGGACAGGGTCCTTGATGAGCAGTTCTTC.

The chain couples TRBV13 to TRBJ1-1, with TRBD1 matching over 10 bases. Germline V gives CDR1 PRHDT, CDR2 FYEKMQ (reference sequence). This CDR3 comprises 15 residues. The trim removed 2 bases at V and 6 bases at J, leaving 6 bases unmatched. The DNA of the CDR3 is TGTGCCAGCAGCTTATATGGGACAGGGGAATCTGAAGCTTTCTTT. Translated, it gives CASSLYGTGESEAFF.

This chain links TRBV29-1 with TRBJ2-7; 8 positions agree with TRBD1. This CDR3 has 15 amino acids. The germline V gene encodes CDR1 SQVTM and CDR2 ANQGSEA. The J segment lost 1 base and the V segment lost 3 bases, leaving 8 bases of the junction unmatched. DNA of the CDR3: TGCAGCGTTGAGGACAGGGCCAGGGGATCCTACGAGCAGTACTTC. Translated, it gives CSVEDRARGSYEQYF.

CDR3 nucleotides: TGTGCCAGTAAAGACAGGGGCTCGTTATACGAGCAGTACTTC. This gives the protein CASKDRGSLYEQYF. The rearrangement links TRBV19 to TRBJ2-7; 8 positions match TRBD1. V was pared by 7 bases and J by 4 bases, with 9 bases of the junction left unmatched. The CDR3 spans 14 residues. CDR1 LNHDA and CDR2 SQIVND come from the germline V gene (reference sequence).

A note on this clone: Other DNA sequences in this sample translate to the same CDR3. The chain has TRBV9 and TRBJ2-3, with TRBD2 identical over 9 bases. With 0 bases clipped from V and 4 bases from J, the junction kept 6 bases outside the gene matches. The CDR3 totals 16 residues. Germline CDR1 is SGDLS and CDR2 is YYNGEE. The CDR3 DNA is TGTGCCAGCAGCGTAGAAGCGGGGGGTCCGTCAGATACGCAGTATTTT. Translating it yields CASSVEAGGPSDTQYF.

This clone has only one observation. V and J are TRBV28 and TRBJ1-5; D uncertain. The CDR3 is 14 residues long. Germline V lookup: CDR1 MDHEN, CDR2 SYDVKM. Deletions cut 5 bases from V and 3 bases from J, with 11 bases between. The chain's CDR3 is CASSPQRLNQPQHF. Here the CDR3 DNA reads TGTGCCAGCAGTCCGCAGAGACTCAATCAGCCCCAGCATTTT.

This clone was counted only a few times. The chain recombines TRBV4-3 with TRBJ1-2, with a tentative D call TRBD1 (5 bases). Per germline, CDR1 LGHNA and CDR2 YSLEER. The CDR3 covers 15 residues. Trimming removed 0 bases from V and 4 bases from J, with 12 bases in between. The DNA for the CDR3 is TGCGCCAGCAGCCAAGATGTAGGGGCTGGCTATGGCTACACCTTC. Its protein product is CASSQDVGAGYGYTF.

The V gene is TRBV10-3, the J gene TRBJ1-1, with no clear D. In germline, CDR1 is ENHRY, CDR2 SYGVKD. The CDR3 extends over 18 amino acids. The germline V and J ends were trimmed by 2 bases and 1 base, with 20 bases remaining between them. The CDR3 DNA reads TGTGCCATCAGTGAGGGGTTAGGGAGGAAGGGAGAGAACACTGAAGCTTTCTTT. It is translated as CAISEGLGRKGENTEAFF.